These 30 T cell receptor beta chains were sequenced from one sample in a study of identical twins. One entry per CDR3 protein results from TCRdb running MiXCR on the 5' RACE reads. The data hold 450,000 to 650,000 distinct CDR3 sequences, with over 12% observed a single time. This same sample was also part of a study on yellow fever vaccine responses in identical twins.

Material for sequencing was CD4+ T cells sorted from blood. These receptors were taken from a woman under 30 in good health.

This clonotype has a handful of counts. The rearrangement links TRBV11-2 to TRBJ2-1, with 9 nucleotides matching TRBD1. From germline, CDR1 is SGHAT and CDR2 FQNNGV. The CDR3 spans 21 residues. The V gene end was trimmed by 7 bases and the J gene end by 7 bases; junction bases not matched to a gene: 29. CDR3 protein: CASIRAGTGTDRGVVKNEQFF. For the CDR3, the DNA is TGTGCCAGCATCCGGGCCGGGACAGGGACTGACAGGGGAGTTGTCAAAAATGAGCAGTTCTTC.

This clonotype showed up just a few times. CDR3: CASGGQGAVTGELFF. Here the CDR3 DNA reads TGTGCCAGCGGTGGACAGGGGGCGGTCACCGGGGAGCTGTTTTTT. The V and J genes are TRBV7-2 and TRBJ2-2; 11 bases line up with TRBD1. This CDR3 is built from 15 residues. With V trimmed by 8 bases and J by 4 bases, 6 bases remained unmatched. CDR1 SGHTA and CDR2 FQGNSA come from the germline V gene.

There are a few counts of this clonotype. This chain connects TRBV6-5 to TRBJ1-2; no clear D. Per germline, CDR1 MNHEY and CDR2 SVGAGI. The CDR3 consists of 16 residues. V lost 0 bases and J lost 3, with 14 bases in between. The chain's CDR3 is CASSYSPTGSDYGYTF. CDR3 DNA sequence: TGTGCCAGCAGTTACTCGCCAACGGGAAGTGACTATGGCTACACCTTC.

This clonotype was counted a few times. V is TRBV29-1 and J is TRBJ2-5; 8 bases match TRBD1. CDR1 is SQVTM and CDR2 is ANQGSEA in the germline V gene. With V trimmed by 4 bases and J by 1 base, 8 bases remained unmatched. The CDR3 is 15 amino acids. DNA of the CDR3: TGCAGCGTTGCCCCGCGGACAGGGTTCCAAGAGACCCAGTACTTC. Translation gives CSVAPRTGFQETQYF.

This clonotype came up a few times. V and J are TRBV3-1 and TRBJ1-5; TRBD1 matches at 7 bases. Germline V lookup: CDR1 LGHDT, CDR2 YNNKEL (reference sequence). This CDR3 is built from 15 residues. The V gene end was trimmed by 4 bases and the J gene end by 4 bases; junction bases not matched to a gene: 7. CDR3 DNA: TGTGCCAGCAGCCGACGGACAGGACAAAATCAGCCCCAGCATTTT. Translating it yields CASSRRTGQNQPQHF.

The chain is built from TRBV12-3 or TRBV12-4 and TRBJ1-1; maybe TRBD1 (5 bases). Between the trimmed V and J ends, which lost 5 bases and 1 base, there was a span of 11 bases. The length of the CDR3 is 14 residues. The CDR3 region is CASSRPGQNTEAFF. The DNA for the CDR3 is TGTGCCAGCAGTCGCCCGGGGCAGAACACTGAAGCTTTCTTT.

This clonotype came up many times. The V and J genes are TRBV12-3 or TRBV12-4 and TRBJ1-1; 7 bases map to TRBD1. Losses at the gene ends were 6 bases for V and 0 bases for J; bases not matched to a gene: 4. This CDR3 region has 14 residues. The CDR3 here is CASRPQGLNTEAFF. The CDR3 nucleotides read TGTGCCAGCAGGCCACAGGGGTTGAACACTGAAGCTTTCTTT.

V is TRBV29-1 and J is TRBJ2-2; a possible D gene is TRBD2 (6 bases). Germline V gene data show CDR1 as SQVTM and CDR2 as ANQGSEA. This CDR3 is built from 14 residues. V lost 7 bases, J lost 5 bases, and 17 bases lay in between. As DNA, the CDR3 is TGCAGCGCCAAAGGCAGGGAGGTGACCGGGGAGCTGTTTTTT. Translating gives CSAKGREVTGELFF.

The chain joins TRBV10-3 to TRBJ2-1; 10 bases are a match to TRBD1. This CDR3 region has 17 residues. V lost 10 bases and J lost 4; bases outside the gene matches: 16. Germline V lookup: CDR1 ENHRY, CDR2 SYGVKD. CDR3 coding DNA: TGTGCCACTTTAACGAGGGAGACAGGGGGCTTGTACAATGAGCAGTTCTTC. Encoded protein: CATLTRETGGLYNEQFF.

The chain carries TRBV10-3 and TRBJ1-3; D perhaps matches TRBD1 (5 bases). This CDR3 is built from 14 residues. The V end lost 11 bases, the J end lost 2 bases, and 16 bases lay between the germline ends. The germline CDR1 and CDR2 sequences are ENHRY and SYGVKD. The CDR3 loop reads CAARTGVAGNTIYF. The CDR3 region has the DNA TGTGCCGCACGTACGGGGGTTGCTGGAAACACCATATATTTT.

This clonotype was picked up many times. The rearrangement links TRBV3-1 to TRBJ1-5, with a weak D call TRBD1 (5 bases). V dropped 3 bases and J dropped 5 bases, with 8 bases sitting between them. Germline V gene sequence: CDR1 LGHDT, CDR2 YNNKEL (reference sequence). The CDR3 loop spans 13 amino acids. CDR3 region: CASSQGDHQPQHF. DNA of the CDR3: TGTGCCAGCAGCCAGGGGGACCATCAGCCCCAGCATTTT.

The chain is built from TRBV28 and TRBJ2-3; possibly TRBD1 for D (6 bases). V was shortened by 5 bases and J by 5 bases, with 14 bases between the two germline ends. Germline V gene sequence: CDR1 MDHEN, CDR2 SYDVKM. CDR3 length: 14 residues. The CDR3 is CASSKTGSLDTQYF. The DNA for the CDR3 is TGTGCCAGCAGTAAAACAGGGAGTTTAGATACGCAGTATTTT.

This clonotype was found many times. The V gene is TRBV6-1, the J gene TRBJ1-5; 9 nucleotides match TRBD1. Germline V gene lookup returns CDR1 MNHNS and CDR2 SASEGT. The CDR3 loop spans 14 amino acids. J gave up 7 bases and V 4 bases, and 5 bases lay outside the gene matches. DNA for the CDR3: TGTGCCAGCAGTGTCACAGGGGGCAGCCAGCCCCAGCATTTT. This codes for CASSVTGGSQPQHF.

Many counts were recorded for this clonotype. The chain combines TRBV11-2 with TRBJ2-6; no reliable D call. Germline V lookup: CDR1 SGHAT, CDR2 FQNNGV. Trimming took 3 bases from V and 0 from J, leaving 6 bases between them. CDR3 length: 15 amino acids. The CDR3 loop is CASSLLASGANVLTF. Here the CDR3 DNA reads TGTGCCAGCAGCTTGTTGGCCTCTGGGGCCAACGTCCTGACTTTC.

CDR3 DNA sequence: TGTGCCAGTAGTCTAGGGACAGAGGATCAGCCCCAGCATTTT. Encoded protein: CASSLGTEDQPQHF. This chain joins TRBV19 and TRBJ1-5; 7 bases match TRBD1. Germline CDR1 is LNHDA and CDR2 is SQIVND (reference sequence). The CDR3 contains 14 residues. The junction had 6 bases not matched to a gene; V was cut back by 5 bases and J by 5 bases.

This clonotype was seen a handful of times. The chain is built from TRBV28 and TRBJ1-5; 7 positions agree with TRBD1. There are 17 residues in the CDR3. With V trimmed by 2 bases and J by 5 bases, 12 bases remained unmatched. Germline-derived CDR1 and CDR2 are MDHEN and SYDVKM. CDR3 sequence (DNA): TGTGCCAGCAGTTTAAAGGGGGCAAGGGGGCACTATCAGCCCCAGCATTTT. The encoded protein is CASSLKGARGHYQPQHF.

This clonotype was recorded a few times. This sequence joins TRBV29-1 and TRBJ1-1; D remains ambiguous. The germline V gene encodes CDR1 SQVTM and CDR2 ANQGSEA. CDR3 length equals 12 residues. Trimming removed 3 bases at V and 1 base at J, with 6 bases between. CDR3 residues: CSVDWQNTEAFF. The CDR3 nucleotides read TGCAGCGTTGATTGGCAGAACACTGAAGCTTTCTTT.

This clonotype was counted between two and nine times. The junction and the germline gene differ at one end; a read error may be behind it. V gene TRBV12-3 or TRBV12-4 combines with J gene TRBJ1-1, with 8 bases that match TRBD1. This CDR3 spans 14 amino acids. The DNA of the CDR3 is TGTGCCAGCCAAGGACAGGGCATGAACACTGAAACTTTCTTT. This gives the protein CASQGQGMNTETFF.

The chain uses TRBV20-1 and TRBJ2-7; D is perhaps TRBD1 (6 bases). The CDR3 covers 13 residues. Germline CDR1 and CDR2: DFQATT and SNEGSKA (reference sequence). Trimming removed 7 bases from V and 4 bases from J, with 17 bases in between. CDR3 sequence: CSVNHRASYEQYF. CDR3 in DNA: TGCAGTGTCAACCACAGGGCTTCGTACGAGCAGTACTTC.

The chain combines TRBV6-1 with TRBJ1-4, with no clear D. The CDR3 totals 14 residues. Germline V CDR1 and CDR2: MNHNS, SASEGT. V was cut by 4 bases and J by 8 bases, with 14 bases left in between. CDR3 nucleotide sequence: TGTGCCAGCAGTGGTTGGGGAGATTTCGAAAAACTGTTTTTT. Protein product: CASSGWGDFEKLFF.

The V gene is TRBV5-1, the J gene TRBJ1-1; D is perhaps TRBD1 (5 bases). The germline gives CDR1 SGHRS, CDR2 YFSETQ. Trimming took 4 bases from V and 1 from J, leaving 11 bases between them. The CDR3 loop spans 14 amino acids. CDR3 nucleotides: TGCGCCAGCAGCATACAGGTACAGAACACTGAAGCTTTCTTT. It encodes CASSIQVQNTEAFF.

J is TRBJ2-2 and V is TRBV12-3 or TRBV12-4; no clear D. The CDR3 has 12 residues. The V end was cut by 2 bases, the J end by 9 bases, with 7 bases between. The CDR3 reads CASSLWWRELFF. The CDR3 DNA reads TGTGCCAGCAGTTTATGGTGGAGGGAGCTGTTTTTT.

The chain employs TRBV19 and TRBJ2-3; 12 bases are shared with TRBD2. This CDR3 region has 15 residues. CDR1 and CDR2 from the germline V gene are LNHDA and SQIVND (reference sequence). J lost 8 bases, V lost 5 bases, and 8 bases had no gene match. The CDR3 DNA follows: TGTGCCAGTAGTTCTTCGACTAGCGGGAGCTTTACGCAGTATTTT. Its translation: CASSSSTSGSFTQYF.

This clonotype was counted at least ten times. This chain connects TRBV20-1 to TRBJ1-1; the D gene is possibly TRBD1 (5 bases). Trimming left V 5 bases short and J 4 bases short, with 8 bases between. The germline CDR1 and CDR2 sequences are DFQATT and SNEGSKA (reference sequence). The CDR3 length is 11 residues. CDR3 amino acids: CSAFRGTEAFF. The DNA of the CDR3 is TGCAGTGCTTTTAGGGGCACTGAAGCTTTCTTT.

The chain uses TRBV29-1 and TRBJ2-1, with D perhaps matching TRBD2 (6 bases). Germline CDR1 is SQVTM and CDR2 is ANQGSEA. This CDR3 is 17 amino acids long. V dropped 4 bases and J dropped 0 bases, with 19 bases sitting between them. The CDR3 DNA reads as TGCAGCGTTGGGGCGGGGCTGCACCCGAGCTCCTACAATGAGCAGTTCTTC. Translating it yields CSVGAGLHPSSYNEQFF.

On this clonotype: A read error may produce the germline difference seen at one junction end. The genes are TRBV5-1 and TRBJ2-5, with 9 positions matching TRBD1. The CDR3 has 14 amino acids. The germline gives CDR1 SGHRS, CDR2 YFSETQ. CDR3 coding DNA: TGCGGCAGCAGCCAGGGACAGGGTAAAGAGACCCAGTACTTC. This sequence encodes CGSSQGQGKETQYF.

The V gene is TRBV20-1, the J gene TRBJ2-7; TRBD2 aligns across 13 bases. V lost 2 bases to trimming and J lost 7 bases; unmatched junction nucleotides: 8. Germline CDR1 reads DFQATT; CDR2 reads SNEGSKA (reference sequence). This CDR3 contains 15 residues. The CDR3 sequence: CSARPRLAGGGEQYF. CDR3 nucleotides: TGCAGTGCTAGACCGCGACTAGCGGGGGGTGGGGAGCAGTACTTC.

This chain connects TRBV27 to TRBJ2-2, with 9 bases aligning to TRBD1. The J segment lost 0 bases and the V segment lost 5 bases, leaving 7 bases of the junction unmatched. The germline V gene has CDR1 MNHEY and CDR2 SMNVEV (reference sequence). This CDR3 region has 17 residues. The CDR3 reads CASSPGTGFANTGELFF. The CDR3 DNA follows: TGTGCCAGCAGTCCCGGGACAGGGTTTGCGAACACCGGGGAGCTGTTTTTT.

The genes are TRBV20-1 and TRBJ2-1; the D gene is possibly TRBD2 (5 bases). Trimming pared 3 bases from V and 4 bases from J, leaving 16 bases between. CDR3 length equals 15 residues. The germline CDR1 and CDR2 sequences are DFQATT and SNEGSKA (reference sequence). The CDR3 sequence: CSASPAVGRYNEQFF. CDR3 bases: TGCAGTGCTAGCCCAGCGGTAGGGCGTTACAATGAGCAGTTCTTC.

V gene TRBV10-3 combines with J gene TRBJ2-3; possible D gene TRBD2, 6 bases. The V gene lost 2 bases and the J gene lost 5 bases, with 17 bases spanning the gap. Per germline, CDR1 ENHRY and CDR2 SYGVKD. The CDR3 length is 16 residues. CDR3 sequence: CAISELWSGERDTQYF. The CDR3 region has the DNA TGTGCCATCAGTGAGCTGTGGTCGGGAGAGAGAGATACGCAGTATTTT.